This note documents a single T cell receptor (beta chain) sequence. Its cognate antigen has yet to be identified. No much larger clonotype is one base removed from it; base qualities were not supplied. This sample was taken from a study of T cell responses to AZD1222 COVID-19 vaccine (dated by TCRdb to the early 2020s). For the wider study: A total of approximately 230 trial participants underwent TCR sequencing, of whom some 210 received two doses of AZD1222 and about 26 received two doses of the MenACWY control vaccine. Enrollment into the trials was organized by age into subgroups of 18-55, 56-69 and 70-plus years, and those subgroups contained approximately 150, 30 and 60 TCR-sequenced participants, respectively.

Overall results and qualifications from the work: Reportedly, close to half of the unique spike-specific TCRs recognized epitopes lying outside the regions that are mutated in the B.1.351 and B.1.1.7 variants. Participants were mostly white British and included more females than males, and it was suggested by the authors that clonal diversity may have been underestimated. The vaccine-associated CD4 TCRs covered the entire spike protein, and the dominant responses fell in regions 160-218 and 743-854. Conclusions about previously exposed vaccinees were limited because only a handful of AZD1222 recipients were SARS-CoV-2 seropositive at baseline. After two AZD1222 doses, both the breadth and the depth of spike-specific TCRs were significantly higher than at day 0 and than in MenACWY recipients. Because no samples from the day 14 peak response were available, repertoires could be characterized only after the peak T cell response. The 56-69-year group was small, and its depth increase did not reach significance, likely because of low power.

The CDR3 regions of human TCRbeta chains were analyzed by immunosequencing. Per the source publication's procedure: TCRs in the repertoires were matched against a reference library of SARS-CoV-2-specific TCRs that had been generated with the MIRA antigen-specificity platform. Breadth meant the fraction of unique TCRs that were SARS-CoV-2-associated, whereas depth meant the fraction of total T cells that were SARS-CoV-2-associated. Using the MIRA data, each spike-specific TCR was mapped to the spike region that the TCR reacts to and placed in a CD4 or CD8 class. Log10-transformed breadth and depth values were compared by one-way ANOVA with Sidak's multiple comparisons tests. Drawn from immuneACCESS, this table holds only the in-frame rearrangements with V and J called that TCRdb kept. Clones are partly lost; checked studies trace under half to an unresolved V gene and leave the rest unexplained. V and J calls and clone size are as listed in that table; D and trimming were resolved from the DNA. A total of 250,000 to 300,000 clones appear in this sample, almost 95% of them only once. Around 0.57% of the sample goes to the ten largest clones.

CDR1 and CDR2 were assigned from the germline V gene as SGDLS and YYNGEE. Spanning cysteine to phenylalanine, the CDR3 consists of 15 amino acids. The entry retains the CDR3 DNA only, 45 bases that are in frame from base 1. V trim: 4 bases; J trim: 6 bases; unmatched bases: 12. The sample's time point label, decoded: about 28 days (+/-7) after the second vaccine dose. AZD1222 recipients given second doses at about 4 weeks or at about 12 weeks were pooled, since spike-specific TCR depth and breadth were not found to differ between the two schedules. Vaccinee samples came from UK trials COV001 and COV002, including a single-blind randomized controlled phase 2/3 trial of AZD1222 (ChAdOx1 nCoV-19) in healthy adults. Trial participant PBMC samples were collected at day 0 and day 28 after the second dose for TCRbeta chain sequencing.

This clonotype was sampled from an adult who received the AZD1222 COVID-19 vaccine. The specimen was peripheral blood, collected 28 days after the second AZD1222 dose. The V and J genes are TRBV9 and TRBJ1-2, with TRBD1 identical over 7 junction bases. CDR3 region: CASSPSPGTENGYTF. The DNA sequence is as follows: TGTGCCAGCAGCCCTTCACCAGGGACAGAGAATGGCTACACCTTC.